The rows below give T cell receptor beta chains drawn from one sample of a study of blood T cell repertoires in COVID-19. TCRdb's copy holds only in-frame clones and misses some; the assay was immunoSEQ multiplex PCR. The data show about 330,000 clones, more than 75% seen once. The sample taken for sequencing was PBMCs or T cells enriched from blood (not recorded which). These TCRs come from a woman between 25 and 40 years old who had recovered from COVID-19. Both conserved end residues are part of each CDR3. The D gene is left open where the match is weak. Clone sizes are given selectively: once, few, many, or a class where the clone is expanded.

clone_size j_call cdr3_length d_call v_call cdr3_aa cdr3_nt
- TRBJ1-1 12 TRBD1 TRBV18 CASSQGQGAAFF TGTGCCAGCTCACAGGGACAGGGGGCGGCTTTCTTT
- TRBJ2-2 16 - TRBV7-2 CASSFSAGRITGELFF TGTGCCAGCAGCTTTAGCGCGGGTCGAATCACCGGGGAGCTGTTTTTT
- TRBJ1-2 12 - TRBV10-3 CAINPGDYGYTF TGTGCCATCAATCCAGGGGACTATGGCTACACCTTC
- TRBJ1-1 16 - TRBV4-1 CASSHALRTVDTEAFF TGCGCCAGCAGCCATGCCCTCAGGACAGTCGACACTGAAGCTTTCTTT
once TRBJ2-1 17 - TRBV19 CASSIPSGVGPQYEQFF TGTGCCAGTAGTATTCCTTCAGGGGTGGGGCCACAATATGAGCAGTTCTTC
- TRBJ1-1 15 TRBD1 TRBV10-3 CAIRPTGGWNTEAFF TGTGCCATCAGGCCGACAGGGGGCTGGAACACTGAAGCTTTCTTT
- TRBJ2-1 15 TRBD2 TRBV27 CASSPGLALYNEQFF TGTGCCAGCAGTCCGGGACTAGCGCTTTACAATGAGCAGTTCTTC
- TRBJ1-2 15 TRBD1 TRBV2 CASSADRGNNYGYTF TGTGCCAGCAGTGCGGACAGGGGGAATAACTATGGCTACACCTTC
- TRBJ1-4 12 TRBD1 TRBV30 CASDRGGRKLFF TGTGCCAGCGACAGGGGAGGGAGAAAACTGTTTTTT
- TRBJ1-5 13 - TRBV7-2 CASSFVIDQPQHF TGTGCCAGCAGCTTTGTTATCGATCAGCCCCAGCATTTT
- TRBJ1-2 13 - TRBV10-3 CAINVGRASGYTF TGTGCCATCAACGTTGGGAGGGCGAGTGGCTACACCTTC
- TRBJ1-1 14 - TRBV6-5 CASITDRLNTEAFF TGTGCCAGCATTACCGACAGGTTGAACACTGAAGCTTTCTTT
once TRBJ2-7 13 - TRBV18 CASSPRGSYEQYF TGTGCCAGCTCACCCCGGGGTTCCTACGAGCAGTACTTC
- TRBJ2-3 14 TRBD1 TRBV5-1 CASSTGQGSDTQYF TGCGCCAGCAGCACGGGACAGGGGTCAGATACGCAGTATTTT
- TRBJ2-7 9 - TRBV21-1 CATRWREYF TGTGCCACCCGATGGCGGGAGTACTTC
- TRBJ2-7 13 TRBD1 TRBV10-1 CASSSAGGRSQYF TGCGCCAGCAGCTCAGCAGGGGGCCGGAGTCAGTACTTC
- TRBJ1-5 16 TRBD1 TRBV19 CASSARDRGSNQPQHF TGTGCCAGTAGTGCGCGGGACAGGGGTAGCAATCAGCCCCAGCATTTT
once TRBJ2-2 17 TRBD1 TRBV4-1 CASSRSTGGANTGELFF TGCGCCAGCAGCCGATCTACAGGGGGCGCGAACACCGGGGAGCTGTTTTTT
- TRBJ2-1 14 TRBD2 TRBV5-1 CASSPSGVYNEQFF TGCGCCAGCAGCCCGAGCGGGGTTTACAATGAGCAGTTCTTC
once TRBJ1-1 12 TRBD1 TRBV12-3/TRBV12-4 CASSTQGTEAFF TGTGCCAGCAGTACACAGGGGACTGAAGCTTTCTTT
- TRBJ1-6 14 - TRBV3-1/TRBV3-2 CASSPLIDNSPLHF TGTGCCAGCAGCCCTCTAATAGATAATTCACCCCTCCACTTT
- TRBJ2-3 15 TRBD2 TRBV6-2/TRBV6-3 CASSYGRGEADTQYF TGTGCCAGCAGTTACGGGCGGGGGGAGGCAGATACGCAGTATTTT
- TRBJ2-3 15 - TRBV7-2 CASSLLVSRTDTQYF TGTGCCAGCAGCTTACTTGTGTCCCGCACAGATACGCAGTATTTT
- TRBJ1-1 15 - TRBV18 CASSPPGRGSTEAFF TGTGCCAGCTCACCACCAGGACGGGGGAGCACTGAAGCTTTCTTT
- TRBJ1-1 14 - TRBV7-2 CASSPQGMNTEAFF TGTGCCAGCAGCCCCCAGGGGATGAACACTGAAGCTTTCTTT
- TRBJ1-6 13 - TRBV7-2 CASSLDPGSPLHF TGTGCCAGCAGCTTAGATCCAGGATCACCCCTCCACTTT
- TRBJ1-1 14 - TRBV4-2 CASSQDGRGTEAFF TGTGCCAGCAGCCAAGATGGCAGGGGAACTGAAGCTTTCTTT
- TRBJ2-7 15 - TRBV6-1 CASSEYWSNSYEQYF TGTGCCAGCAGTGAATACTGGTCTAACTCCTACGAGCAGTACTTC
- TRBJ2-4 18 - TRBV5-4 CASSLGALGIGAKNIQYF TGTGCCAGCAGCTTAGGGGCTCTGGGGATAGGAGCCAAAAACATTCAGTACTTC
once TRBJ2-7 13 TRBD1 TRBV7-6 CASSSRTGYEQYF TGTGCCAGCAGCTCCCGGACAGGGTACGAGCAGTACTTC
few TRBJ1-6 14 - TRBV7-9 CASSLVGSHSPLHF TGTGCCAGCAGCTTAGTTGGGAGTCATTCACCCCTCCACTTT
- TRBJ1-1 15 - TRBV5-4 CASSTYTTGNTEAFF TGTGCCAGCAGCACTTATACTACGGGAAACACTGAAGCTTTCTTT